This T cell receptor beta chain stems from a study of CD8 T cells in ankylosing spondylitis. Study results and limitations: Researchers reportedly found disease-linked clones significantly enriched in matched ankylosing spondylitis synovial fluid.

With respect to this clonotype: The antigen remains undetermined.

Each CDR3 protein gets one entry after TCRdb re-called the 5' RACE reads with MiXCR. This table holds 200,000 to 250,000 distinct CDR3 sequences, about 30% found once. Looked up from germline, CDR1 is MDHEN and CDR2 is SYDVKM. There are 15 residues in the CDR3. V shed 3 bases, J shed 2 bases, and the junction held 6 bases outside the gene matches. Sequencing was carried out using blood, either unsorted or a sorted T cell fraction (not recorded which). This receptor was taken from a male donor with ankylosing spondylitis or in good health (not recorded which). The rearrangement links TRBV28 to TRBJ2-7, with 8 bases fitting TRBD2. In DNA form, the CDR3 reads TGTGCCAGCAGTTTGGGCCTAGCGGGTCCCTACGAGCAGTACTTC. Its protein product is CASSLGLAGPYEQYF.